Reported below is one T cell receptor beta chain. This record comes from a study of control samples from healthy donors and cancer patients. Clones were sequenced by immunoSEQ multiplex PCR, and TCRdb holds only the in-frame ones, with some missing. The data contain 400,000 to 500,000 clones, approximately 90% of them seen just once; the ten biggest clones take up about 6.3%. V was pared by 4 bases and J by 0 bases, with 13 bases of the junction left unmatched. The CDR3 totals 18 residues. The germline gives CDR1 SGDLS, CDR2 YYNGEE. Sequencing used PBMCs. This receptor was obtained from a man aged 35-49 years with head and neck cancer. V gene TRBV9 combines with J gene TRBJ1-3; 7 bases are shared with TRBD1. CDR3 coding DNA: TGTGCCAGCAGCCAGAGGGGGGACAGCCTCTTCTCTGGAAACACCATATATTTT. It encodes CASSQRGDSLFSGNTIYF.